The sequence of this T cell receptor (beta chain) was determined in a study of T cells in Graves' hyperthyroidism and ophthalmopathy. The TCR beta CDR3 regions underwent amplification using RNA transcripts as the source. HTBI primers were the set used in a first-round RT-PCR of the TCR CDR3. TCRdb ran MiXCR on the multiplex PCR reads and lists one entry per CDR3 protein. This table has about 540,000 distinct CDR3 sequences, 35% to 55% appearing once. The CDR3 has 15 residues. The germline V and J ends were trimmed by 2 bases and 11 bases, with 19 bases remaining between them. CDR1 and CDR2 from the germline V gene are SNHLY and FYNNEI.

This chain uses TRBV2 with TRBJ1-5; D gene ambiguous. The TCR sequence derives from a woman under 30 with Graves' hyperthyroidism. The material sequenced was peripheral blood or thyroid tissue (not recorded which). CDR3 coding DNA: TGTGCCAGCAGTGAAATCAGGAGGCGGAGGGAGACCCAGCATTTT. It yields the protein CASSEIRRRRETQHF. The whole variable domain, filled in from reference TRBV2 and TRBJ1-5, reads EPEVTQTPSHQVTQMGQEVILRCVPISNHLYFYWYRQILGQKVEFLVSFYNNEISEKSEIFDDQFSVERPDGSNFTLKIRSTKLEDSAMYFCASSEIRRRRETQHFGDGTRLSIL.